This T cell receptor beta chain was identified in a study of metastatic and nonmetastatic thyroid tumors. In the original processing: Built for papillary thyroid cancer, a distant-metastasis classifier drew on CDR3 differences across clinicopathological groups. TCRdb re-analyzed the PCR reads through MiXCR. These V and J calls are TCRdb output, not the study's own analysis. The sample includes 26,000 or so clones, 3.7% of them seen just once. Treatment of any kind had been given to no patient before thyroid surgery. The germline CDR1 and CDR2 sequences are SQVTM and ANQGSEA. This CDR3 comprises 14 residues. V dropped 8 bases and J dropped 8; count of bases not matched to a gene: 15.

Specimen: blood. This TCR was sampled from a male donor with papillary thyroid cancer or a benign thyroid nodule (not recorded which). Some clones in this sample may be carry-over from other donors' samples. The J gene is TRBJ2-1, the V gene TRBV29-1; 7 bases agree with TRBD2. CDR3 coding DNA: TGCAGCTCAAAACTAGGCGGGAGACTCGATGAGCAGTTCTTC. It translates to CSSKLGGRLDEQFF.